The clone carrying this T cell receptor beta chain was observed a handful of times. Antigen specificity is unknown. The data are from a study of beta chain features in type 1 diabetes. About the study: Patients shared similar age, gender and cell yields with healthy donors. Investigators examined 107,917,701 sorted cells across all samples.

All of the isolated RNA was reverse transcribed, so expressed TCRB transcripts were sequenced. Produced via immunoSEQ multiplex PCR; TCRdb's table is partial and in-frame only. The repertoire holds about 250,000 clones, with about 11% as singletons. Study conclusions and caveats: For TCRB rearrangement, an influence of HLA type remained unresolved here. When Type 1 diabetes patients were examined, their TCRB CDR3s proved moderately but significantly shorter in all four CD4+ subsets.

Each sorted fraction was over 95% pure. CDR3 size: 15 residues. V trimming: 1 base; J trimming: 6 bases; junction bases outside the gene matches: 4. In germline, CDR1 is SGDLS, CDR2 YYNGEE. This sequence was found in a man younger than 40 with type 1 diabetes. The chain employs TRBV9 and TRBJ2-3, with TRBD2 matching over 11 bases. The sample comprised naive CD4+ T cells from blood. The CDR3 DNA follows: TGTGCCAGCAGCGTACTAGCGGGGGGCGTCGATACGCAGTATTTT. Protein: CASSVLAGGVDTQYF.